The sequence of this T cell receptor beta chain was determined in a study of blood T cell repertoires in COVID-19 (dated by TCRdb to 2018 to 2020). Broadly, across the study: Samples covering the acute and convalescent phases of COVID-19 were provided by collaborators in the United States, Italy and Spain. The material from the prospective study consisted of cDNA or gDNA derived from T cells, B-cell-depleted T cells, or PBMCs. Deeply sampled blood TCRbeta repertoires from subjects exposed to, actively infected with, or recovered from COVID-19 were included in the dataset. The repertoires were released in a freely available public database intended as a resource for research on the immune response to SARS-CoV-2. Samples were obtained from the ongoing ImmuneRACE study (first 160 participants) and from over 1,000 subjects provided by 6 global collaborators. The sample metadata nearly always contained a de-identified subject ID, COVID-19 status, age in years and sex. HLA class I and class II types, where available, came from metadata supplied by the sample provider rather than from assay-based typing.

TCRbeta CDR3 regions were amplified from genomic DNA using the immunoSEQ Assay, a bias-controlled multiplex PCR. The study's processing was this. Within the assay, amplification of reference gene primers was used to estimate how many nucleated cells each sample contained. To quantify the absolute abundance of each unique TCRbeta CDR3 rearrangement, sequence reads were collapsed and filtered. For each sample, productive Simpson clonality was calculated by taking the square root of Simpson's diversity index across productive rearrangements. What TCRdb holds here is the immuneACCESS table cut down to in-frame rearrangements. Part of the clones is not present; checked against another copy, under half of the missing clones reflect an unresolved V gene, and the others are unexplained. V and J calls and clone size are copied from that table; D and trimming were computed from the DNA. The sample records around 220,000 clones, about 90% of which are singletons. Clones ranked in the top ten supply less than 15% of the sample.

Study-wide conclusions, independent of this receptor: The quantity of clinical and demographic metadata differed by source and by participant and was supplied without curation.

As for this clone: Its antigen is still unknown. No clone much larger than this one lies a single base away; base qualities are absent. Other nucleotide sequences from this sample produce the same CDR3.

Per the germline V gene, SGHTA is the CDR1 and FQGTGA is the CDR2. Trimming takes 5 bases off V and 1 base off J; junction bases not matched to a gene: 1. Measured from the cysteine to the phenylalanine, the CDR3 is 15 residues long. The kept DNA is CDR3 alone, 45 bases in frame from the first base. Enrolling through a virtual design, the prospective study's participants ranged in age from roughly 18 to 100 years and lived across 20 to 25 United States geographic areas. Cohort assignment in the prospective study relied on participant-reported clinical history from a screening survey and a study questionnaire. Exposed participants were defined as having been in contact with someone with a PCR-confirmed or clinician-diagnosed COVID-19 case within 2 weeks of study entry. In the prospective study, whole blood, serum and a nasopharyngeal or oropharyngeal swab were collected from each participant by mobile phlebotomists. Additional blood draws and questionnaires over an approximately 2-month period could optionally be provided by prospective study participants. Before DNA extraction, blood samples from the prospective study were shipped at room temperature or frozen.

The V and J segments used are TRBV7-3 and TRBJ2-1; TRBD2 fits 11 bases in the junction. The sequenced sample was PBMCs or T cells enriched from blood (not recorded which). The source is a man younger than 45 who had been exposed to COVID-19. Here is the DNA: TGTGCCAGCAGCCCTAGCGGGGGGTCCTACAATGAGCAGTTCTTC. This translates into CASSPSGGSYNEQFF.